The clone carrying this T cell receptor beta chain was counted between two and nine times. Antigen: not known. A much larger clone differs from this one at a single base, so this may be a read error. Trimming stripped 5 bases from V and 8 bases from J, with 16 bases between. CDR3 length: 15 amino acids. Germline V gene lookup returns CDR1 MDHEN and CDR2 SYDVKM. This sample is drawn from a study of metastatic and nonmetastatic thyroid tumors. Study-wide context: It was across blood and tumor or nodule tissue from malignant and benign thyroid patients that repertoires were compared. Study-wide findings and caveats: Malignant tumors reportedly showed significantly higher TCR beta diversity than benign nodules in both blood and tumor.

Not a single patient had been given any form of treatment at any point before undergoing thyroid surgery. TCRdb re-called clones via MiXCR from the PCR reads. Among tens of thousands of clones, over 10% were seen once, and the ten largest hold approximately 8.8%. Specimen: blood. This chain connects TRBV28 to TRBJ1-6; D is possibly TRBD1 (6 bases). This clonotype originated in a male donor with papillary thyroid cancer or a benign thyroid nodule (not recorded which). Some clones in this sample may be carry-over from other donors' samples. The CDR3 spells CASSPDSGVDSPLHF. CDR3 nucleotides: TGTGCCAGCAGTCCGGACAGTGGGGTCGATTCACCCCTCCACTTT.